This T cell receptor beta chain is drawn from a study of OX40 agonist ivuxolimab in advanced cancers. The germline V gene has CDR1 MNHEY and CDR2 SMNVEV (reference sequence). The V gene lost 3 bases and the J gene lost 0 bases, with 9 bases spanning the gap. The CDR3 is made up of 16 amino acids. TCRdb's copy holds only in-frame clones and misses some; the assay was immunoSEQ multiplex PCR. The sample shows around 67,000 clones, about 89% of them seen only once. This specimen consisted of CD4+ or CD8+ T cells sorted from blood, obtained in a trial of the OX40 agonist ivuxolimab. This receptor was obtained from an adult with an advanced solid tumor such as melanoma, head and neck, liver or kidney cancer. This chain joins TRBV27 and TRBJ2-6; D may be TRBD1 or TRBD2 (5 bases each). The CDR3 loop reads CASSLHGGSGANVLTF. CDR3 DNA: TGTGCCAGCAGTTTGCATGGGGGCTCTGGGGCCAACGTCCTGACTTTC.